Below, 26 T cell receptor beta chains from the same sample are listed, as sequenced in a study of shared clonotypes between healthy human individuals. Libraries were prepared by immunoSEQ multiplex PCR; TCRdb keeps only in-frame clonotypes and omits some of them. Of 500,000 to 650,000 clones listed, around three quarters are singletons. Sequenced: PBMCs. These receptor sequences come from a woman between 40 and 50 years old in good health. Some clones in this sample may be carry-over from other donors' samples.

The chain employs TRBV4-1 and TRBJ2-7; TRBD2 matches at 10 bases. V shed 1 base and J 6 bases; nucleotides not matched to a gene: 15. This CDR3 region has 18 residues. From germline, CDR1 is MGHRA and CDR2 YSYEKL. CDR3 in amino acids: CASSQGSRGGLAISEQYF. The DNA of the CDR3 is TGCGCCAGCAGCCAAGGCTCTCGGGGGGGACTAGCGATCTCCGAGCAGTACTTC.

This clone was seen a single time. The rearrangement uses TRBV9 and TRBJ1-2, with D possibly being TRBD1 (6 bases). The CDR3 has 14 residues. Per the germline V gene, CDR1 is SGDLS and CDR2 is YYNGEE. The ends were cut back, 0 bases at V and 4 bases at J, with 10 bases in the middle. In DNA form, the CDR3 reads TGTGCCAGCAGCGTAGTTACAGGGACCTATGGCTACACCTTC. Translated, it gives CASSVVTGTYGYTF.

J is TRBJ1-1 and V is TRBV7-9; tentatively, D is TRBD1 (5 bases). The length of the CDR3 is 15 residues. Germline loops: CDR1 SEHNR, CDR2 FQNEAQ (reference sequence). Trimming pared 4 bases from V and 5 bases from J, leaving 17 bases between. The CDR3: CASSSDLWGGTEAFF. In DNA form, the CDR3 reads TGTGCCAGCAGCTCTGACCTCTGGGGGGGGACTGAAGCTTTCTTT.

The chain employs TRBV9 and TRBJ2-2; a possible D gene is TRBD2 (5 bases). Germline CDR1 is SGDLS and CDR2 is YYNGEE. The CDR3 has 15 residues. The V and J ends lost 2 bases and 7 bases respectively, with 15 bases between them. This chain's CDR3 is CASSVLAQLNGELFF. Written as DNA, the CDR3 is TGTGCCAGCAGCGTCCTAGCCCAACTGAACGGGGAGCTGTTTTTT.

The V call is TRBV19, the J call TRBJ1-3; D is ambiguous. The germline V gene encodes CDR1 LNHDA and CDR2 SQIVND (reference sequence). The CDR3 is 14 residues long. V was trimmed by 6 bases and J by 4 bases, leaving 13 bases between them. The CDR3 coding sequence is TGTGCCAGTAGCGAGGACCCGGGGGGAAACACCATATATTTT. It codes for CASSEDPGGNTIYF.

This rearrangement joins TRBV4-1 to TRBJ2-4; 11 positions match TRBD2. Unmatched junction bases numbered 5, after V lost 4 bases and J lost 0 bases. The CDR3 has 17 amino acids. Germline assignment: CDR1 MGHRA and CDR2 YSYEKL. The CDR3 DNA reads TGCGCCAGCAGCCGGGCGGGACTAGCGGTAGCCAAAAACATTCAGTACTTC. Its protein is CASSRAGLAVAKNIQYF.

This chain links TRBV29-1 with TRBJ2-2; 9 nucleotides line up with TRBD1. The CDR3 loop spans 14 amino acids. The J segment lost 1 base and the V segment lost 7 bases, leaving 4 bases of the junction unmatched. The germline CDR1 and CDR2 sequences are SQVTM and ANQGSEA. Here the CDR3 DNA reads TGCAGCGGGAGGACAGGGGAGAACACCGGGGAGCTGTTTTTT. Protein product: CSGRTGENTGELFF.

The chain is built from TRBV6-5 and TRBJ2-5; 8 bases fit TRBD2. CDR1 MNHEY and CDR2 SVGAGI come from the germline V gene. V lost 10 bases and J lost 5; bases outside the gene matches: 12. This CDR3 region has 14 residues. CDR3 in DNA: TGTGCCATCGGAGAAGCGGGAGTGGGTGAGACCCAGTACTTC. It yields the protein CAIGEAGVGETQYF.

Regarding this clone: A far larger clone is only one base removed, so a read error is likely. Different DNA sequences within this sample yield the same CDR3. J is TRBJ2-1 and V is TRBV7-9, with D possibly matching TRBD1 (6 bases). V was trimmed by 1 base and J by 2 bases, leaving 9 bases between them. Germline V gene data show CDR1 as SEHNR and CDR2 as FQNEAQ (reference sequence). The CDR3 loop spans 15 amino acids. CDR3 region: CASSLVPGAYNEQFF. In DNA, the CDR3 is TGTGCCAGCAGCTTAGTTCCAGGGGCCTACAATGAGCAGTTCTTC.

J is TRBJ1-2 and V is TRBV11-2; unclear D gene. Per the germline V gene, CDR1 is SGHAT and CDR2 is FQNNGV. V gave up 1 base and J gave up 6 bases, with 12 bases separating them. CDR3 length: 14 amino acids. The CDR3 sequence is CASSLGPGMDGYTF. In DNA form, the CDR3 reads TGTGCCAGCAGCTTAGGTCCGGGGATGGATGGCTACACCTTC.

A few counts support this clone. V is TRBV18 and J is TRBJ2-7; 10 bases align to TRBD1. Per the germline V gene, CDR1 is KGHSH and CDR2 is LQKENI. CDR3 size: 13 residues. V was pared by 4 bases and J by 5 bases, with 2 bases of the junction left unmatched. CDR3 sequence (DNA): TGTGCCAGCTCACGGGACAGGGGTAACGAGCAGTACTTC. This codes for CASSRDRGNEQYF. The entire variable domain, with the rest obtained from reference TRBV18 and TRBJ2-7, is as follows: NAGVMQNPRHLVRRRGQEARLRCSPMKGHSHVYWYRQLPEEGLKFMVYLQKENIIDESGMPKERFSAEFPKEGPSILRIQQVVRGDSAAYFCASSRDRGNEQYFGPGTRLTVT.

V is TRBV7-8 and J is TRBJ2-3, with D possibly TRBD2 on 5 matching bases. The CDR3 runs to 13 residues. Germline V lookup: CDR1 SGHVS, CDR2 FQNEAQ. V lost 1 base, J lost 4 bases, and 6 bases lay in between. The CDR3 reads CASSLDGADTQYF. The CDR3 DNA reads TGTGCCAGCAGCTTAGACGGGGCAGATACGCAGTATTTT.

CDR3 in DNA: TGCGCCAGCAGCCAAGTCAGCGGGGCTTTGAACACTGAAGCTTTCTTT. This encodes CASSQVSGALNTEAFF. The gene calls are TRBV4-1 and TRBJ1-1; TRBD1 is a possible D gene (5 bases). V was pared by 1 base and J by 0 bases, with 12 bases between. The CDR3 is 16 amino acids. Germline lookup yields CDR1 MGHRA and CDR2 YSYEKL.

The CDR3 here is CAAHPRFPPYEQYF. The CDR3 coding sequence is TGTGCCGCTCACCCGCGCTTTCCTCCCTACGAGCAGTACTTC. The chain uses TRBV28 and TRBJ2-7; no clear D gene. Germline-derived CDR1 and CDR2 are MDHEN and SYDVKM. The CDR3 is made up of 14 amino acids. Trimming removed 11 bases at V and 2 bases at J, with 19 bases between. The whole variable domain, filled in from reference TRBV28 and TRBJ2-7, reads DVKVTQSSRYLVKRTGEKVFLECVQDMDHENMFWYRQDPGLGLRLIYFSYDVKMKEKGDIPEGYSVSREKKERFSLILESASTNQTSMYLCAAHPRFPPYEQYFGPGTRLTVT.

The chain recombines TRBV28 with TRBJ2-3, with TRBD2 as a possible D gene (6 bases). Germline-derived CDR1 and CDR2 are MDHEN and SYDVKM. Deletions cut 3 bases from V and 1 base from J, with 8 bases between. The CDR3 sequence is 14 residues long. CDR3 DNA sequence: TGTGCCAGCAGTTTGGGGGGTCGCACAGATACGCAGTATTTT. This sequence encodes CASSLGGRTDTQYF.

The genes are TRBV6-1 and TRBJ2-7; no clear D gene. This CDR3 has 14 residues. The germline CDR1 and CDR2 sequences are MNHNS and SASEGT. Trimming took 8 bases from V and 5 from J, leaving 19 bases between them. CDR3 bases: TGTGCCAGCCTCGCCGTCTCCTCACCCCACGAGCAGTACTTC. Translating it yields CASLAVSSPHEQYF.

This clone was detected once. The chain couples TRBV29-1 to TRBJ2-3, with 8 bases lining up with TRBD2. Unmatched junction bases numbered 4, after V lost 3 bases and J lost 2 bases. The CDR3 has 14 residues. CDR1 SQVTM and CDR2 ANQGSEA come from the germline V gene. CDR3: CSVDLLAATDTQYF. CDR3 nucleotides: TGCAGCGTTGATTTACTAGCGGCCACAGATACGCAGTATTTT.

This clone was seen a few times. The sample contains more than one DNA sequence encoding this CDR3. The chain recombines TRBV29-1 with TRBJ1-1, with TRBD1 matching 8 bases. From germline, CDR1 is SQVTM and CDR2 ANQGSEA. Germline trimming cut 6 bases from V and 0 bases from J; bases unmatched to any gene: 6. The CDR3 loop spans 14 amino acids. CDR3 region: CSVPDRGLNTEAFF. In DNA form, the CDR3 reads TGCAGCGTGCCAGACAGGGGATTGAACACTGAAGCTTTCTTT.

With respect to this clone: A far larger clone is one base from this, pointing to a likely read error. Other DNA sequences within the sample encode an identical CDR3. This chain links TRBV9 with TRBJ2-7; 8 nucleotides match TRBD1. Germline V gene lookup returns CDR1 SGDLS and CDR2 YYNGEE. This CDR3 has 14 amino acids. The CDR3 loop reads CASSTQGVPYEQYF. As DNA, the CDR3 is TGTGCAAGCAGCACACAGGGGGTACCCTACGAGCAGTACTTC.

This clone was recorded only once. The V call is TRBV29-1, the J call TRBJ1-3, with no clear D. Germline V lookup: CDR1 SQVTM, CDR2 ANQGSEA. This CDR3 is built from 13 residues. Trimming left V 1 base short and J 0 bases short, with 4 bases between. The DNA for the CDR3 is TGCAGCGTTGAAGTAGGCTCTGGAAACACCATATATTTT. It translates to CSVEVGSGNTIYF.

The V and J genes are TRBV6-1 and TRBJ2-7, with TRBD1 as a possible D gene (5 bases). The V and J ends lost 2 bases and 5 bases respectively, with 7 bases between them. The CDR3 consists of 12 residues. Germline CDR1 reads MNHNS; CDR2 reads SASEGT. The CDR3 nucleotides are TGTGCCAGCAGTGAAAGGGGTAACGAGCAGTACTTC. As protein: CASSERGNEQYF.

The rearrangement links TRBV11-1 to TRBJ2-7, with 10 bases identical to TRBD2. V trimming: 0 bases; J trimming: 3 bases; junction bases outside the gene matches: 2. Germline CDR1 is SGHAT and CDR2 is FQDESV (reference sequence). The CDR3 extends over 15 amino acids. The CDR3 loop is CASSLAGTSDYEQYF. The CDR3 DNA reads TGTGCCAGCAGCTTAGCAGGGACTAGCGACTACGAGCAGTACTTC. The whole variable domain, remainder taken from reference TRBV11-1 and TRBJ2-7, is EAEVAQSPRYKITEKSQAVAFWCDPISGHATLYWYRQILGQGPELLVQFQDESVVDDSQLPKDRFSAERLKGVDSTLKIQPAELGDSAMYLCASSLAGTSDYEQYFGPGTRLTVT.

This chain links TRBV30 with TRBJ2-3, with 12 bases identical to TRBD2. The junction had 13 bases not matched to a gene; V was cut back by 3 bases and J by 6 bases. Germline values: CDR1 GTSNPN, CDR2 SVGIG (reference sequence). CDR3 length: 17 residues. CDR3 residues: CAWRGATSGSFTDTQYF. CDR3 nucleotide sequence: TGTGCCTGGAGAGGTGCGACTAGCGGGAGCTTCACGGATACGCAGTATTTT.

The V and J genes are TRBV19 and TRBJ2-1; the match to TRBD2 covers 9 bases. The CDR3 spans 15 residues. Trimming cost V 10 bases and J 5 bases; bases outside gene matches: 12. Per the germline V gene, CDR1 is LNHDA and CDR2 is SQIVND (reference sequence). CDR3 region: CATTALAGFDNEQFF. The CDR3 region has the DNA TGTGCCACAACAGCACTAGCGGGTTTCGACAATGAGCAGTTCTTC. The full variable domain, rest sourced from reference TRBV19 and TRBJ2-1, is DGGITQSPKYLFRKEGQNVTLSCEQNLNHDAMYWYRQDPGQGLRLIYYSQIVNDFQKGDIAEGYSVSREKKESFPLTVTSAQKNPTAFYLCATTALAGFDNEQFFGPGTRLTVL.

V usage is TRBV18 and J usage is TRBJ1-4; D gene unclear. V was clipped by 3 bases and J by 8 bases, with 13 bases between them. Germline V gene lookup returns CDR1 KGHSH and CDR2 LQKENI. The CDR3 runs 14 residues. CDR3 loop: CASSPVTGNEKLFF. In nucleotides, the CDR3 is TGTGCCAGCTCACCGGTAACGGGGAACGAAAAACTGTTTTTT.

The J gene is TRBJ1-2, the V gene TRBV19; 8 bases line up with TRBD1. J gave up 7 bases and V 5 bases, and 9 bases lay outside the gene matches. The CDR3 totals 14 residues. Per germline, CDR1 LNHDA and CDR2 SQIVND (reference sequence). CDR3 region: CASSLMDRASGYTF. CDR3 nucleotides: TGTGCCAGTAGTCTGATGGACAGGGCTTCTGGCTACACCTTC.